Listed here is a single T cell receptor (beta chain). Its antigen is not identified. The data were taken from a study of T cell responses to AZD1222 COVID-19 vaccine. General study results and limits: White British people made up most donors, females outnumbered males, and clonal diversity was possibly underestimated. Recipients of two AZD1222 doses showed rising Spike-specific TCR breadth and depth. Only five or six AZD1222 recipients were seropositive at baseline. Unmutated regions of variants are reportedly targeted by nearly half of spike-specific TCRs.

The method was immunoSEQ multiplex PCR; TCRdb's version includes in-frame clones alone and lacks a portion of them. The data contain more than 90,000 clones, 84% of them singletons. Sequences were derived from peripheral blood, sampled on day 0 of AZD1222 vaccination. The sequence derives from an adult in good health.

CDR3 nucleotides: TGCGCCAGCAGTATGGCAGGGCTGGTCAACAATGAGCAGTTCTTC. It specifies CASSMAGLVNNEQFF. The chain has TRBV5-1 and TRBJ2-1; possible D gene TRBD1, 5 bases. Trimming stripped 5 bases from V and 5 bases from J, with 17 bases between. CDR3 length: 15 amino acids. Germline lookup yields CDR1 SGHRS and CDR2 YFSETQ.